The present T cell receptor beta chain was sequenced within a study of tumor-infiltrating lymphocytes in primary liver carcinoma. It was from 20-30 mg of unsorted bulk tissue that RNA and DNA were co-extracted. Synthesis of TCR beta cDNA was carried out from about 500 ng total RNA with a constant-region primer. Each TCR beta library was derived from three nested multiplex PCR rounds that employed slightly modified ARM-PCR. The first two PCR rounds used TRBV1-TRBV30 primers with a Cbeta primer, 10 cycles each. Each CDR3 protein is one row after TCRdb ran MiXCR on the multiplex PCR reads. The repertoire holds some 30,000 distinct CDR3 sequences, with about 79% as singletons. Germline loops: CDR1 SEHNR, CDR2 FQNEAQ (reference sequence). Between the trimmed V and J ends, which lost 5 bases and 6 bases, there was a span of 12 bases. The CDR3 has 13 amino acids.

The rearrangement joins TRBV7-9 to TRBJ2-3; D is ambiguous. The sequence was collected from a man in his forties with primary liver carcinoma and hepatitis B virus infection. Sequencing input: liver tumor tissue from sampling region 5. Regarding subset: tumor region T5, tumor centre. CDR3 sequence: CASSPYHGDTQYF. CDR3 nucleotide sequence: TGTGCCAGCAGCCCCTACCACGGGGATACGCAGTATTTT.